Each of the 3 T cell receptor beta chains below was sequenced from the same sample in a study of OX40 agonist ivuxolimab in advanced cancers. The assay was immunoSEQ multiplex PCR, and TCRdb's table has in-frame clones only and misses some. The data contain around 58,000 clones, roughly 86% of them singletons. This specimen was CD4+ or CD8+ T cells sorted from blood, taken in a trial of the OX40 agonist ivuxolimab. These receptors all come from an adult with an advanced solid tumor such as melanoma, head and neck, liver or kidney cancer.

This rearrangement joins TRBV18 to TRBJ2-2; no clear D. The CDR3 sequence is 16 residues long. Trimming took off 0 bases at V and 3 bases at J, with 11 bases between the two ends. Germline CDR1 and CDR2: KGHSH and LQKENI. The CDR3 reads CASSPPEQEYTGELFF. The CDR3 bases are TGTGCCAGCTCACCACCGGAGCAGGAGTACACCGGGGAGCTGTTTTTT.

About this clone itself: Within the sample, other DNA sequences also encode this same CDR3. The chain has TRBV5-1 and TRBJ2-7; 11 nucleotides match TRBD2. The CDR3 has 15 amino acids. Unmatched junction bases numbered 8, after V lost 5 bases and J lost 4 bases. Germline V gives CDR1 SGHRS, CDR2 YFSETQ. CDR3 sequence (DNA): TGCGCCAGCAGGGGGCTAGCGGGAGGAGAATACGAGCAGTACTTC. Residues: CASRGLAGGEYEQYF.

The rearrangement uses TRBV7-2 and TRBJ1-4; D is perhaps TRBD1 (6 bases). Germline loops: CDR1 SGHTA, CDR2 FQGNSA. The CDR3 length is 14 residues. Trimming left V 3 bases short and J 5 bases short, with 10 bases between. This CDR3 reads CASSFRGANEKLFF. CDR3 bases: TGTGCCAGCAGCTTCCGGGGGGCCAATGAAAAACTGTTTTTT.